This T cell receptor beta chain was captured in a study of shared clonotypes between healthy human individuals. Whole-study findings and limits: The study found lower generation probabilities in non-shared clonotypes than in those shared by all four donors. Generally, naive subsets (rather than memory subsets) showed larger estimated richness.

The assay was run at deep level. Only in-frame clones appear in the TCRdb table, and some are missing; sequencing was by immunoSEQ multiplex PCR. Counted here are around 2,100,000 clones, approximately 94% occurring once; the ten biggest clones make up 0.95% to 1.5%. Naive CD8 isolation took CD45RO-negative cells positively selected for CCR7 and excluded terminally differentiated effector memory CD45RA+ cells. CDR3 length: 13 amino acids. The germline CDR1 and CDR2 sequences are MDHEN and SYDVKM. Trimming pared 7 bases from V and 3 bases from J, leaving 12 bases between. Concerning this clone itself: Its antigen remains unknown.

Sequenced input: naive CD8+ T cells sorted from blood. The sequence was obtained from a young man in good health. The genes are TRBV28 and TRBJ1-2, with D unclear. The CDR3 DNA is TGTGCCAGCACCCCTCACCTTCACTATGGCTACACCTTC. This gives the protein CASTPHLHYGYTF.